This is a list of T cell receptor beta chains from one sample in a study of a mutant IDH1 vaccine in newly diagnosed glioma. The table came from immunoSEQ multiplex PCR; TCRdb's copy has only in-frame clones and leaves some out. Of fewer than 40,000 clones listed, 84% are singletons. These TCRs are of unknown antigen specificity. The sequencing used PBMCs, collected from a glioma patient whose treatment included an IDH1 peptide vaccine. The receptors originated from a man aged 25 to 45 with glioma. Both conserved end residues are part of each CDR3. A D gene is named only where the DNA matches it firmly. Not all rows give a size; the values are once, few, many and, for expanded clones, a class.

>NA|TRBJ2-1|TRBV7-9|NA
TGTGCCAGCAGCTTTGGTGGGGCGGGGGCGAACAATGAGCAGTTCTTC
CASSFGGAGANNEQFF
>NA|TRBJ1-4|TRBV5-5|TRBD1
TGTGCCAGCACCCTGGGGACAGGGGGCGTTGAAAAACTGTTTTTT
CASTLGTGGVEKLFF
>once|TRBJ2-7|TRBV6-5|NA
TGTGCCAGCAGTTACCGACTTCCATACGAGCAGTACTTC
CASSYRLPYEQYF
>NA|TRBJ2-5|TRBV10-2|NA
TGCGCCAGCTTTGCCGTAGACGGGAGTAGAGGCGAGACCCAGTACTTC
CASFAVDGSRGETQYF
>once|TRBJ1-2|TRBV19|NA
TGTGCCAGTAGTGCACCGGGACTTGGCTACACCTTC
CASSAPGLGYTF
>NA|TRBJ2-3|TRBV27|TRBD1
TGTGCCAGCGCCACCGGGACAGACACAGATACGCAGTATTTT
CASATGTDTDTQYF
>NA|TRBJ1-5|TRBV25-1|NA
TGTGCCAGCAGTGAGGATTTGGGGCAGCCCCAGCATTTT
CASSEDLGQPQHF
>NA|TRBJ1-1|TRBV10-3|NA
TGTGCCATCAGCGATACCGGGAAGGGGACTTTCTTT
CAISDTGKGTFF
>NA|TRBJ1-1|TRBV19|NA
TGTGCCAGTAGTGTTGGACAGCTTACTGAAGCTTTCTTT
CASSVGQLTEAFF
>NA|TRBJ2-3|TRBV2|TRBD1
TGTGCCAGCAGCTTGACAGGGAAGCCCGTTACGCAGTATTTT
CASSLTGKPVTQYF
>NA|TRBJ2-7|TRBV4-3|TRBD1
TGCGCCAGCAGCCAATATGCCGGGACAGGGCGAAACGAGCAGTACTTC
CASSQYAGTGRNEQYF
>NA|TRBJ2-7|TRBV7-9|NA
TGTGCCAGCAGCGAAGACAGGAGTCTCTACGAGCAGTACTTC
CASSEDRSLYEQYF
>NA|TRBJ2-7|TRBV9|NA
TGTGCCAGCAGCTCTCGGGGCCTTTCCTACGAGCAGTACTTC
CASSSRGLSYEQYF
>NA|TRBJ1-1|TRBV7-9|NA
TGTGCCAGCAGCTTAGTGGGTCTTGAGGCTTTCTTT
CASSLVGLEAFF
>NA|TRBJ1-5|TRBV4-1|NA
TGCGCCAGCAGCCAAAACGTCGGGGCCAGACTGCCCCAGCATTTT
CASSQNVGARLPQHF
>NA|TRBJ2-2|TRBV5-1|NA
TGCGCCAGCAGCTTGTCGGGCGCTCCCGGGGAGCTGTTTTTT
CASSLSGAPGELFF
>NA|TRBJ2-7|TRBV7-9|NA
TGTGCCAGCACCTCGACCGGAGACTACGAGCAGTACTTC
CASTSTGDYEQYF
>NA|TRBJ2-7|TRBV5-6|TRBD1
TGTGCCAGCAGCGCGGGACAGGTCAGTGAGCAGTACTTC
CASSAGQVSEQYF
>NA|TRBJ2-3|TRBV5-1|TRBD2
TGCGCCAGCAGCTTGGCCAGGGCGGGAGTGAACACAGATACGCAGTATTTT
CASSLARAGVNTDTQYF
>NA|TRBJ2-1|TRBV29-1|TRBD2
TGCAGCGTTGAAAAAAGACTAGCGGGGAGAGTCGATGAGCAGTTCTTC
CSVEKRLAGRVDEQFF
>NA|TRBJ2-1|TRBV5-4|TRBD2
TGTGCCAGCAGCCCCCGGTCAGCGGGGGGGCACAATGAGCAGTTCTTC
CASSPRSAGGHNEQFF
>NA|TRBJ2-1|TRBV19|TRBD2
TGTGCCAGTAGCCAGACTAGCGGGAGTTATAATGAGCAGTTCTTC
CASSQTSGSYNEQFF
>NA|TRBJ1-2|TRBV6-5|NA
TGTGCCAGCAGTTACGGTAAAGGCTACACCTTC
CASSYGKGYTF
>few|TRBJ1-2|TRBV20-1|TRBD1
TGCAGAGTGACAGGGGGCCATGGCTACACCTTC
CRVTGGHGYTF
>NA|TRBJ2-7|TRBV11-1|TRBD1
TGTGCCAGCAGCTTGAGGGACAGGGACCACGAGCAGTACTTC
CASSLRDRDHEQYF
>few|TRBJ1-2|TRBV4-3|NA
TGCGCCAGCAGCCAAGATCGGAGCGGATCGAACTATGGCTACACCTTC
CASSQDRSGSNYGYTF
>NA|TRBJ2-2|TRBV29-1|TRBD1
TGCAGCGTCAGGGGGCTTCGGACCGGGGAGCTGTTTTTT
CSVRGLRTGELFF
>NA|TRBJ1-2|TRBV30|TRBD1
TGTGCCTGGAGCCGACAGGGCGACGGCTACACCTTC
CAWSRQGDGYTF
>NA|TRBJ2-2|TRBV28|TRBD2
TGTGCCAGCAGTTCCTTAGCGGGAGGGACCGGGGAGCTGTTTTTT
CASSSLAGGTGELFF
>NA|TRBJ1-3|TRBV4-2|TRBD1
TGTGCCAGCAGCCAAGCAGGACAGGGCTCTGGAAACACCATATATTTT
CASSQAGQGSGNTIYF
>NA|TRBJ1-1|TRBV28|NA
TGTGCCAGCAGTTTGGGGACTACAGGGTACACTGAAGCTTTCTTT
CASSLGTTGYTEAFF
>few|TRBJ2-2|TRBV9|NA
TGTGCCAGCAACCCTGGGCAGTTAAACACCGGGGAGCTGTTTTTT
CASNPGQLNTGELFF
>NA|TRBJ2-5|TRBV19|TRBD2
TGTGCCAGTAGTCCTAGCGGGAGGGCCGAGACCCAGTACTTC
CASSPSGRAETQYF
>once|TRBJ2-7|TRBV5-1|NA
TGCGCCAGCAGCTCTCCGGGACTCTACGAGCAGTACTTC
CASSSPGLYEQYF
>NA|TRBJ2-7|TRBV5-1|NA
TGCGCCAGCAGCTTCTCGGGCCCCCCCATCACCTACGAGCAGTACTTC
CASSFSGPPITYEQYF
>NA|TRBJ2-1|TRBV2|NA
TGTGCCAGCAGTGCCGCGGACGGGAGAGCCTCCGAGCAGTTCTTC
CASSAADGRASEQFF
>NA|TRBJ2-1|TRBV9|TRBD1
TGTGCCAGCAGCGTAGTTTCTGGACAGGAGTACAATGAGCAGTTCTTC
CASSVVSGQEYNEQFF
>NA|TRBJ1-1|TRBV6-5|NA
TGTGCCAGCAGTTACTCGAGCAGGGGTGCCACTGAAGCTTTCTTT
CASSYSSRGATEAFF
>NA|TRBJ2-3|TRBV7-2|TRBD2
TGTGCCAGCAGCTTACAGAGCGGGGATAGCACAGATACGCAGTATTTT
CASSLQSGDSTDTQYF
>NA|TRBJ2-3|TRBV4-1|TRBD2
TGCGCCAGCAGCCAAGGTAGCGGGAGAACGTATTTT
CASSQGSGRTYF
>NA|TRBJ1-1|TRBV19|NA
TGTGCCAGTAGTATATCCCTCAGGAGGGTGTTGGGTGTAACCACTGAAGCTTTCTTT
CASSISLRRVLGVTTEAFF